This TCR beta chain was recovered during a study of T cells after yellow fever vaccination. After removal of 4 bases from V and 0 bases from J, the junction contained 3 bases not matched to a gene. Germline V gene sequence: CDR1 LNHDA, CDR2 SQIVND (reference sequence). The CDR3 totals 15 residues. Synthesis of TCR cDNA relied on 5'RACE template switching, which attached a universal primer site and UMIs. TCRdb re-derived calls from the 5' RACE reads in MiXCR, one entry per CDR3 protein. The table lists 500,000 to 700,000 distinct CDR3 sequences, approximately 21% of them singletons. The TCR was taken from a man aged 25-45 years who received the YFV17D yellow fever vaccine. The gene calls are TRBV19 and TRBJ2-7; 10 bases are a match to TRBD1. The source was PBMCs, collected 15 days after the yellow fever booster vaccination. The CDR3 nucleotides read TGTGCCAGTAGTAGGGGACAGGGGACCTCCTACGAGCAGTACTTC. The encoded protein is CASSRGQGTSYEQYF.